The rows below give T cell receptor beta chains drawn from one sample of a study of a mutant IDH1 vaccine in newly diagnosed glioma. The data were produced by immunoSEQ multiplex PCR, yet TCRdb's version contains in-frame clones alone and is incomplete. The data show 60,000 or so clones, around 82% seen once. Their antigens remain unidentified. Sequences were derived from PBMCs, sampled from a glioma patient whose treatment included an IDH1 peptide vaccine. Every receptor here comes from a woman aged 18-35 years with glioma. Some clones in this sample may be carry-over from other donors' samples. CDR3s include the opening cysteine and the closing phenylalanine or tryptophan. D genes are given only for firm matches. The size entry is marked missing in some rows and otherwise reads once, few, many or a size class.

>TRBD1|TRBJ2-7|TRBV5-1|15|NA
TGCGCCAGCAGCTGGTCCGGGACAGGGTCAGACGAGCAGTACTTC
CASSWSGTGSDEQYF
>TRBD2|TRBJ2-1|TRBV11-2|15|NA
TGTGCCAGCAGCTTAGTGGGGGGGGACTACAATGAGCAGTTCTTC
CASSLVGGDYNEQFF
>NA|TRBJ2-4|TRBV27|14|NA
TGTGCCAGCAGTTTACTAGGCGGGAACGGCATTCAGTACTTC
CASSLLGGNGIQYF
>NA|TRBJ1-1|TRBV11-2|16|NA
TGTGCCAGCAGCTTAGGGCAGGGAGGGCCGAAGACTGAAGCTTTCTTT
CASSLGQGGPKTEAFF
>NA|TRBJ2-7|TRBV30|12|once
TGTGCCTGGGGTGCCGGAGGAGCTAGTCGGGCGTTC
CAWGAGGASRAF
>TRBD2|TRBJ2-7|TRBV29-1|12|NA
TGCAGCGTTGAGACTAGCTTCCACGAGCAGTACTTC
CSVETSFHEQYF
>NA|TRBJ1-6|TRBV7-8|14|NA
TGTGCCAGCAGGGCGGGGGCCCAATTGTCACCCCTCCACTTT
CASRAGAQLSPLHF
>NA|TRBJ2-7|TRBV29-1|12|NA
TGCAGCGTCTCCCCGGGAGCCTACGAGCAGTACTTC
CSVSPGAYEQYF
>NA|TRBJ1-6|TRBV7-2|17|once
TGTGCCAGCACCTTACCCCAGCGCATTGCCAATAATTCACCCCTCCACTTT
CASTLPQRIANNSPLHF
>TRBD1|TRBJ1-1|TRBV28|18|NA
TGTGCCAGCAGTTCAACCTCAGGGGGATCATCCCTTAACACTGAAGCTTTCTTT
CASSSTSGGSSLNTEAFF
>NA|TRBJ1-2|TRBV5-1|13|few
TGCGCCAGCAGCTTGGAGCGGGCCTATGGCTACACCTTC
CASSLERAYGYTF
>NA|TRBJ2-7|TRBV7-9|12|once
TGTGCCAGCAGCTTGCAGGACTACGAGCAGTACTTC
CASSLQDYEQYF
>NA|TRBJ1-3|TRBV29-1|13|NA
TGCAGCGGAGCGAAAAGCTCTGGAAACACCATATATTTT
CSGAKSSGNTIYF
>NA|TRBJ1-2|TRBV5-5|14|NA
TGTGCCAGCAGCTTGAGGGGGGGCCAATATGGCTACACCTTC
CASSLRGGQYGYTF
>NA|TRBJ2-7|TRBV6-1|13|NA
TGTGCCAGCAGCCAGGGAGTTGCCTACGAGCAGTACTTC
CASSQGVAYEQYF
>NA|TRBJ1-1|TRBV9|15|few
TGTGCCAGCAGCGTTCAAGTCGCCATGAACACTGAAGCTTTCTTT
CASSVQVAMNTEAFF
>TRBD2|TRBJ2-1|TRBV5-1|16|NA
TGCGCCAGCAGCTTAGCCGGGACTAGTTACCACAATGAGCAGTTCTTC
CASSLAGTSYHNEQFF
>TRBD1|TRBJ2-7|TRBV29-1|15|NA
TGCAGCGTTGAAGGGGAACGGGACAGACCCTACGAGCAGTACTTC
CSVEGERDRPYEQYF
>NA|TRBJ2-5|TRBV5-1|14|NA
TGCGCCAGCAGCCTTAGGGGCCTAGGGGAGACCCAGTACTTC
CASSLRGLGETQYF
>NA|TRBJ2-7|TRBV6-1|14|NA
TGTGCCAGCAGTGAAGCTAGAAAAGCCTACGAGCAGTACTTC
CASSEARKAYEQYF
>TRBD1|TRBJ2-7|TRBV6-5|14|NA
TGTGCCAGCAGGCCACAGGGGGTACCTGACGAGCAGTACTTC
CASRPQGVPDEQYF
>TRBD1|TRBJ1-4|TRBV9|16|NA
TGTGCCAGCAGCGTAGCCCCGGAGGGACAGTATGAAAAACTGTTTTTT
CASSVAPEGQYEKLFF
>NA|TRBJ2-7|TRBV19|13|NA
TGTGCCAGTAGTTACAGGGCCTCCTACGAGCAGTACTTC
CASSYRASYEQYF